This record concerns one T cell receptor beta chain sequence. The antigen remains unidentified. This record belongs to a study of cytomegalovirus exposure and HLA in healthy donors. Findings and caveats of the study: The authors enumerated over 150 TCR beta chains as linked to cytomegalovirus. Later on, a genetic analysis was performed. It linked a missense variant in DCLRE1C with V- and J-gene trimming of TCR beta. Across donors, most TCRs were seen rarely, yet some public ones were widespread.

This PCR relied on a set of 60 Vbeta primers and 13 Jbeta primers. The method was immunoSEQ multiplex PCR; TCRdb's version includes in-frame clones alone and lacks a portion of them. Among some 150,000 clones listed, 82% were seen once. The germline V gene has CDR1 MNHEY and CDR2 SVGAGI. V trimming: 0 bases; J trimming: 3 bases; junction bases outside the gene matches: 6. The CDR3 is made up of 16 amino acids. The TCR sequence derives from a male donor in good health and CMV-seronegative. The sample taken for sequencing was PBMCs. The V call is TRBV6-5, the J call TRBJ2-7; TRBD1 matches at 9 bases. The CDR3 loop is CASSYSTGGQGYEQYF. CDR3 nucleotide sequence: TGTGCCAGCAGTTACTCGACTGGGGGACAGGGCTACGAGCAGTACTTC.